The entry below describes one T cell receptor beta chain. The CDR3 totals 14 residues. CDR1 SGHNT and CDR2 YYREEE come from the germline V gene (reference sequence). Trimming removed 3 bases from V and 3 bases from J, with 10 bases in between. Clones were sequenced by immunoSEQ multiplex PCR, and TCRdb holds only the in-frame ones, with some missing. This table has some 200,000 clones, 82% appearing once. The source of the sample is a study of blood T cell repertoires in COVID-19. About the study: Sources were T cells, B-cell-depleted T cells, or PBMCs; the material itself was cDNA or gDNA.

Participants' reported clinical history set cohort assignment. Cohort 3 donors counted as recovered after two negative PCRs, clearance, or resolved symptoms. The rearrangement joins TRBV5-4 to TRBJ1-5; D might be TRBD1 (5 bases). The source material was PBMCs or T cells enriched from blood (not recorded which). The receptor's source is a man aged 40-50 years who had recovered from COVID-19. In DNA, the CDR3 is TGTGCCAGCAGCTGGGGAGGGACCAATCAGCCCCAGCATTTT. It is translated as CASSWGGTNQPQHF.